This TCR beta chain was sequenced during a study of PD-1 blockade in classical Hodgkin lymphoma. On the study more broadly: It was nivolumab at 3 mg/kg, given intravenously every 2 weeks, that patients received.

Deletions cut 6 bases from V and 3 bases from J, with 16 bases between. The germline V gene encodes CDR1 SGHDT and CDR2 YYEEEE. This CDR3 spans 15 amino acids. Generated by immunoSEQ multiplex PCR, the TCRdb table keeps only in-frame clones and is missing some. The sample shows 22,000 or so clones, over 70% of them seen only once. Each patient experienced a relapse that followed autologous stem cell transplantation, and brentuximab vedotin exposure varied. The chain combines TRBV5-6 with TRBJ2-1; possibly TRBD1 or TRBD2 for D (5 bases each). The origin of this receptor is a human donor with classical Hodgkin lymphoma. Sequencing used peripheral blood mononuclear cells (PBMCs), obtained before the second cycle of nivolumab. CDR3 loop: CASTPGQGGYNEQFF. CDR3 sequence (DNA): TGTGCCAGCACCCCGGGGCAGGGTGGCTACAATGAGCAGTTCTTC.